Below, 10 T cell receptor beta chains from the same sample are listed, as sequenced in a study of cytomegalovirus exposure and HLA in healthy donors. 13 Jbeta primers and 60 Vbeta primers were used for the PCR. Only in-frame clones appear in the TCRdb table, and some are missing; sequencing was by immunoSEQ multiplex PCR. The table includes approximately 190,000 clones, roughly 80% detected once. The material sequenced was PBMCs. The receptors originated from a woman between 18 and 29 years old in good health and CMV-seronegative.

This chain joins TRBV27 and TRBJ2-2; D is undetermined. The CDR3 is 17 amino acids. Per the germline V gene, CDR1 is MNHEY and CDR2 is SMNVEV (reference sequence). Trimming shortened V by 4 bases and J by 2 bases, and 17 bases separated the two germline ends. This chain's CDR3 is CASSWVGLTSNTGELFF. The CDR3 nucleotides read TGTGCCAGCAGTTGGGTGGGCCTCACCTCTAACACCGGGGAGCTGTTTTTT.

V is TRBV9 and J is TRBJ2-3, with 9 nucleotides matching TRBD2. Germline assignment: CDR1 SGDLS and CDR2 YYNGEE. V was clipped by 3 bases and J by 4 bases; unmatched bases: 6. CDR3 length: 15 amino acids. The CDR3 DNA reads TGTGCCAGCAGCGCGCGGGGGGGCGTGGCAGATACGCAGTATTTT. Residues: CASSARGGVADTQYF.

This chain joins TRBV10-2 and TRBJ2-3; 12 positions match TRBD1. Trimming removed 6 bases from V and 7 bases from J; junction bases left unmatched: 8. Looked up from germline, CDR1 is WSHSY and CDR2 is SAAADI. The CDR3 has 15 amino acids. This CDR3 reads CASREGTGGMNTQYF. The CDR3 coding sequence is TGCGCCAGCAGGGAGGGGACAGGGGGCATGAATACGCAGTATTTT.

The chain combines TRBV4-1 with TRBJ2-7, with D possibly matching TRBD2 (6 bases). This CDR3 has 15 residues. CDR1 MGHRA and CDR2 YSYEKL come from the germline V gene. V was shortened by 3 bases and J by 3 bases, with 15 bases between the two germline ends. The CDR3 loop is CASSQETSAVYEQYF. The CDR3 nucleotides read TGCGCCAGCAGCCAGGAGACTAGTGCGGTCTACGAGCAGTACTTC.

V gene TRBV14 combines with J gene TRBJ2-5; 7 nucleotides match TRBD2. The J call may be wrong; the DNA end is better matched by TRBJ2-7. This CDR3 has 18 residues. Germline V gene data show CDR1 as SGHDN and CDR2 as FVKESK. The CDR3 here is CASSQDRRTSSFAYEQYF. The DNA for the CDR3 is TGTGCCAGCAGCCAAGACAGAAGGACTAGTTCGTTCGCCTACGAGCAGTACTTC.

V is TRBV4-2 and J is TRBJ2-2, with 9 bases matching TRBD2. The V gene end was trimmed by 0 bases and the J gene end by 1 base; junction bases not matched to a gene: 3. Germline assignment: CDR1 LGHNA and CDR2 YNFKEQ. The CDR3 extends over 17 amino acids. CDR3 region: CASSQEGSGGNTGELFF. Written as DNA, the CDR3 is TGTGCCAGCAGCCAAGAGGGTAGCGGGGGGAACACCGGGGAGCTGTTTTTT.

This chain uses TRBV27 with TRBJ1-2, with D possibly being TRBD1 (5 bases). CDR1 is MNHEY, CDR2 SMNVEV, per germline (reference sequence). Trimming stripped 5 bases from V and 5 bases from J, with 15 bases between. The length of the CDR3 is 14 residues. CDR3 residues: CASSAGPLAYGYTF. CDR3 bases: TGTGCCAGCAGTGCGGGACCCCTGGCTTATGGCTACACCTTC.

V and J are TRBV30 and TRBJ1-2; weak D call: TRBD1 (6 bases). Trimming removed 4 bases from V and 0 bases from J, with 15 bases in between. The CDR3 sequence is 15 residues long. The germline V gene encodes CDR1 GTSNPN and CDR2 SVGIG (reference sequence). The CDR3 bases are TGTGCCTGGATTCACAGGGTCTCAGCTAACTATGGCTACACCTTC. It encodes CAWIHRVSANYGYTF.

The chain is built from TRBV7-9 and TRBJ2-7; a possible D gene is TRBD2 (6 bases). Per the germline V gene, CDR1 is SEHNR and CDR2 is FQNEAQ (reference sequence). The CDR3 loop spans 16 amino acids. The CDR3 region has the DNA TGTGCAGCAGGAGAGGAATGGGGGGATAGCTCCTACGAGCAGTACTTC. Protein product: CAAGEEWGDSSYEQYF.

This sequence joins TRBV14 and TRBJ2-2; TRBD1 matches 7 bases. In germline, CDR1 is SGHDN, CDR2 FVKESK. This CDR3 has 17 residues. Trimming removed 3 bases from V and 1 base from J; junction bases left unmatched: 8. The CDR3 coding sequence is TGTGCCAGCAGCCAGGTCGACAGGGTGAAGAACACCGGGGAGCTGTTTTTT. Translation gives CASSQVDRVKNTGELFF.